These 10 T cell receptor beta chains share one sample of origin, sequenced in a study of cytomegalovirus exposure and HLA in healthy donors. Clones were read by immunoSEQ multiplex PCR, and TCRdb kept only the in-frame ones, dropping some. This table has fewer than 250,000 clones, approximately 83% appearing once. The source material was PBMCs. Receptor source: a woman in her thirties in good health and CMV-seropositive.

The gene calls are TRBV5-1 and TRBJ2-5, with D perhaps matching TRBD1 (5 bases). The CDR3 runs to 16 residues. Deletions cut 3 bases from V and 1 base from J, with 16 bases between. Germline V gene sequence: CDR1 SGHRS, CDR2 YFSETQ. CDR3 sequence: CASSSSPVDSQETQYF. The CDR3 DNA follows: TGCGCCAGCAGCTCCTCTCCCGTCGACAGCCAAGAGACCCAGTACTTC.

The V and J genes are TRBV15 and TRBJ2-3, with a possible D match to TRBD1 (6 bases). CDR1 is LNHNV, CDR2 YYDKDF, per germline (reference sequence). The CDR3 extends over 14 amino acids. The V end was cut by 5 bases, the J end by 2 bases, with 11 bases between. The CDR3 region has the DNA TGTGCCACCAGCGGAACAGGGTTCACAGATACGCAGTATTTT. Protein sequence: CATSGTGFTDTQYF.

This rearrangement joins TRBV5-6 to TRBJ1-1, with D perhaps TRBD1 (5 bases). Germline lookup yields CDR1 SGHDT and CDR2 YYEEEE. Trimming shortened V by 0 bases and J by 5 bases, and 11 bases separated the two germline ends. There are 14 residues in the CDR3. CDR3 region: CASSLVGRGTEAFF. The CDR3 DNA sequence: TGTGCCAGCAGCTTGGTGGGGAGGGGTACTGAAGCTTTCTTT.

The rearrangement joins TRBV28 to TRBJ2-7; either TRBD1 or TRBD2 may fit D (5 bases each). The germline CDR1 and CDR2 sequences are MDHEN and SYDVKM. CDR3 length: 14 amino acids. V dropped 6 bases and J dropped 4 bases, with 16 bases sitting between them. CDR3 sequence (DNA): TGTGCCAGCAGGGGACGCTTGACCTCTTACGAGCAGTACTTC. It yields the protein CASRGRLTSYEQYF.

The rearrangement joins TRBV27 to TRBJ2-2; 10 bases line up with TRBD2. CDR1 and CDR2 (germline): MNHEY, SMNVEV (reference sequence). The J segment lost 8 bases and the V segment lost 7 bases, leaving 7 bases of the junction unmatched. The CDR3 is made up of 14 amino acids. CDR3 sequence: CASISLAGVGELFF. The DNA of the CDR3 is TGTGCCAGCATTTCGCTAGCGGGAGTTGGGGAGCTGTTTTTT.

The J gene is TRBJ2-1, the V gene TRBV27; 9 positions agree with TRBD2. The ends lost 5 bases at V and 10 bases at J; junction bases unmatched: 12. CDR3 length: 15 amino acids. Germline V gene lookup returns CDR1 MNHEY and CDR2 SMNVEV (reference sequence). CDR3 sequence reads: CASSNTAGGPGEQFF. As DNA, the CDR3 is TGTGCCAGCAGTAACACGGCGGGAGGGCCGGGAGAGCAGTTCTTC.

CDR3 nucleotide sequence: TGTGCCAGCAGCTTGGAACAAGTTAGCAATCAGCCCCAGCATTTT. This codes for CASSLEQVSNQPQHF. The chain is built from TRBV4-2 and TRBJ1-5; D unresolved. Germline loops: CDR1 LGHNA, CDR2 YNFKEQ. This CDR3 has 15 residues. V lost 5 bases, J lost 0 bases, and 11 bases lay in between.

This clone was seen only a few times. The V gene is TRBV7-2, the J gene TRBJ1-2; 7 bases are shared with TRBD1. CDR1 SGHTA and CDR2 FQGNSA come from the germline V gene. This CDR3 region has 14 residues. V was pared by 4 bases and J by 6 bases, with 8 bases of the junction left unmatched. The CDR3 spells CASSSTGVTDGYTF. For the CDR3, the DNA is TGTGCCAGCAGCTCTACAGGGGTCACAGATGGCTACACCTTC.

The chain joins TRBV6-6 to TRBJ2-1, with 8 bases identical to TRBD2. V was clipped by 5 bases and J by 8 bases; unmatched bases: 8. CDR1 is MNHNY, CDR2 SVGAGI, per germline (reference sequence). This CDR3 region has 14 residues. CDR3: CASSTSGGSYEQFF. The CDR3 coding sequence is TGTGCCAGCAGTACCTCGGGAGGGAGCTATGAGCAGTTCTTC.

This rearrangement joins TRBV6-5 to TRBJ2-1; D remains unclear. Trimming pared 6 bases from V and 10 bases from J, leaving 16 bases between. Germline V gives CDR1 MNHEY, CDR2 SVGAGI. CDR3 size: 13 residues. CDR3 sequence: CASSNMASREQFF. CDR3 sequence (DNA): TGTGCCAGCAGCAACATGGCTTCCCGAGAGCAGTTCTTC.